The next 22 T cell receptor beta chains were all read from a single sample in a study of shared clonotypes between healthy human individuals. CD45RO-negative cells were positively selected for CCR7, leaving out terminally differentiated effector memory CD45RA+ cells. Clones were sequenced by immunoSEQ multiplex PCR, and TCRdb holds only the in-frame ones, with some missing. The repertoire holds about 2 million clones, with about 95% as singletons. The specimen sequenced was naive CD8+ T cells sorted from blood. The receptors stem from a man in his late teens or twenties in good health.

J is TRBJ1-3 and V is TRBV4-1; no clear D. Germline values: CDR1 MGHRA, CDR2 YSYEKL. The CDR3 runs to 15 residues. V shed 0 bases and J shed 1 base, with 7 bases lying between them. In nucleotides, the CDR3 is TGCGCCAGCAGCCAAGATCAAAGGTCTGGAAACACCATATATTTT. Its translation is CASSQDQRSGNTIYF.

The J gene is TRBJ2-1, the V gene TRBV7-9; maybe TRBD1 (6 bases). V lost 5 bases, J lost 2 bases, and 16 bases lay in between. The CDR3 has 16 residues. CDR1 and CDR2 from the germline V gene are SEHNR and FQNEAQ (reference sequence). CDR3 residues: CASSTWGTPTYNEQFF. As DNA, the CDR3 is TGTGCCAGCAGCACGTGGGGGACACCAACCTACAATGAGCAGTTCTTC. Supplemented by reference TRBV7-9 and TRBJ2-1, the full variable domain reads DTGVSQNPRHKITKRGQNVTFRCDPISEHNRLYWYRQTLGQGPEFLTYFQNEAQLEKSRLLSDRFSAERPKGSFSTLEIQRTEQGDSAMYLCASSTWGTPTYNEQFFGPGTRLTVL.

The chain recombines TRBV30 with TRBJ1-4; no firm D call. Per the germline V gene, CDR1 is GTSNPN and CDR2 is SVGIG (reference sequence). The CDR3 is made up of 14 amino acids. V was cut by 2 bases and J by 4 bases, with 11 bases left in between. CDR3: CAWSSAGVNEKLFF. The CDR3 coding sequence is TGTGCCTGGAGTTCGGCCGGAGTTAATGAAAAACTGTTTTTT.

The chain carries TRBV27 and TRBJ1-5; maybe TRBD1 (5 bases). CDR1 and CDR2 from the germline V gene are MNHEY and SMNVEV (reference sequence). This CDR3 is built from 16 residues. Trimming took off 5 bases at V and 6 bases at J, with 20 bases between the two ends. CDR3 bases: TGTGCCAGCAGTGGCGCGGGACCCAAGGTCGGTCAGCCCCAGCATTTT. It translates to CASSGAGPKVGQPQHF.

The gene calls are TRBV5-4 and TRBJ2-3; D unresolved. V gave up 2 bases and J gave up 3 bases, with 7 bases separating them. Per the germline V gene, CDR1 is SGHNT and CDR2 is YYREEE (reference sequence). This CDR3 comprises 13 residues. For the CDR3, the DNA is TGTGCCAGCAGCTTTCTTGCAACAGATACGCAGTATTTT. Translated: CASSFLATDTQYF.

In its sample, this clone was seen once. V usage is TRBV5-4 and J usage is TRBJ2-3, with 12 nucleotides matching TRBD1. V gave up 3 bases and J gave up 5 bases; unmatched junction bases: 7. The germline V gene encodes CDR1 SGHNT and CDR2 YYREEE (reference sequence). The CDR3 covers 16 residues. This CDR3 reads CASSWTGQGAGDTQYF. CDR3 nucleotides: TGTGCCAGCAGCTGGACGGGACAGGGGGCGGGAGATACGCAGTATTTT.

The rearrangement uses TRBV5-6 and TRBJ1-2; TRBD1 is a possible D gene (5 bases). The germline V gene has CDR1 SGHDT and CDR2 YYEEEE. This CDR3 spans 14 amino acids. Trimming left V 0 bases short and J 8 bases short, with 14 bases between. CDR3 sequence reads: CASSLESGSEGYTF. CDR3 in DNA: TGTGCCAGCAGCTTGGAATCAGGGAGTGAAGGCTACACCTTC.

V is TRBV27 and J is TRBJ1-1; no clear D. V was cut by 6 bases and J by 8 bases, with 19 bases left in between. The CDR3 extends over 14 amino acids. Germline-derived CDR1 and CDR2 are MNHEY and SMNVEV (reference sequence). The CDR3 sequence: CASRTLNGYEEAFF. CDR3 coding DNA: TGTGCCAGCAGAACCCTAAATGGGTATGAGGAAGCTTTCTTT.

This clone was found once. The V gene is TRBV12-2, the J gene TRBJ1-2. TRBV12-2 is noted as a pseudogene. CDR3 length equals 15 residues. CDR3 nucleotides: TGTGCAAGTCGCTCGGGGCGGGGGCGCGGTAGTGGCTACACCTTC. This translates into CASRSGRGRGSGYTF.

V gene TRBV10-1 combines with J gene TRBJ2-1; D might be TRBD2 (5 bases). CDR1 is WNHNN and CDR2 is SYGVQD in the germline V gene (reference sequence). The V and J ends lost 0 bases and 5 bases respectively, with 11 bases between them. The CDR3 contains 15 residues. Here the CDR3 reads CASSESSGLNNEQFF. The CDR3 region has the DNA TGCGCCAGCAGTGAGTCGTCAGGACTGAACAATGAGCAGTTCTTC.

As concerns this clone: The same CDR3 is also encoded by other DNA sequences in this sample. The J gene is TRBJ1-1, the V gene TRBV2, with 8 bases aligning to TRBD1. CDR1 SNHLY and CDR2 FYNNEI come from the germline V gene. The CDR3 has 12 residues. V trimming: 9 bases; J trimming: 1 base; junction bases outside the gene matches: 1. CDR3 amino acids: CASGTGNTEAFF. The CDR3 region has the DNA TGTGCCAGTGGGACAGGGAACACTGAAGCTTTCTTT.

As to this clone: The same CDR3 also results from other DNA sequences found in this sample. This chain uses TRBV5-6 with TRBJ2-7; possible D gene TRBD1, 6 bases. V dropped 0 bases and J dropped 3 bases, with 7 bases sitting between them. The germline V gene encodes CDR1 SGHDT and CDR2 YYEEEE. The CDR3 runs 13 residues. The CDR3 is CASSLGGGYEQYF. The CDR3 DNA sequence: TGTGCCAGCAGCTTGGGAGGGGGCTACGAGCAGTACTTC.

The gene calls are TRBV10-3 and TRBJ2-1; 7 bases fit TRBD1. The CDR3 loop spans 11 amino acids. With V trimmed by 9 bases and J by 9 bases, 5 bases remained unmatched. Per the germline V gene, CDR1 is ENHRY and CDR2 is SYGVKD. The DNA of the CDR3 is TGTGCCATTTTACAGGGGAGTGAGCAGTTCTTC. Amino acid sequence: CAILQGSEQFF.

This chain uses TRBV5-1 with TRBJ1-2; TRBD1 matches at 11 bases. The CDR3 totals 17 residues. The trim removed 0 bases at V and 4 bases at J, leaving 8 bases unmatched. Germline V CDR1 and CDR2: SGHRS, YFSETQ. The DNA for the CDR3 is TGCGCCAGCAGCTTGGAGTACCGGGACAGGGGGATCTATGGCTACACCTTC. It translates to CASSLEYRDRGIYGYTF. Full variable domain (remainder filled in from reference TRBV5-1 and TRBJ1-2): KAGVTQTPRYLIKTRGQQVTLSCSPISGHRSVSWYQQTPGQGLQFLFEYFSETQRNKGNFPGRFSGRQFSNSRSEMNVSTLELGDSALYLCASSLEYRDRGIYGYTFGSGTRLTVV.

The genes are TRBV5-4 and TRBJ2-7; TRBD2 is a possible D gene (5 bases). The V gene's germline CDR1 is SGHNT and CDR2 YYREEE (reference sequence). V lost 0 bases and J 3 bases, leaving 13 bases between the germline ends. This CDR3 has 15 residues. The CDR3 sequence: CASSLGRGRSYEQYF. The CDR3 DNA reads TGTGCCAGCAGCTTGGGAAGAGGGAGAAGCTACGAGCAGTACTTC.

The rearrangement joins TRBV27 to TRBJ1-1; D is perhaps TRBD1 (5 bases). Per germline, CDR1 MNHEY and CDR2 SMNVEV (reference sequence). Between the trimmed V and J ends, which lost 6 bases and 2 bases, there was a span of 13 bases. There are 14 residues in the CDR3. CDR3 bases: TGTGCCAGCAGCCAAATTGGGGGTAACACTGAAGCTTTCTTT. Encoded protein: CASSQIGGNTEAFF.

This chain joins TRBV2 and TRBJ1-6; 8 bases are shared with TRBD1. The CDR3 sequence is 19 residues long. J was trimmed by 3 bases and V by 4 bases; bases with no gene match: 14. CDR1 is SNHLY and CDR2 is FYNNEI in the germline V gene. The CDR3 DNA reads TGTGCCAGCAGTGCAGGACAGGGAGTTACTATATACTATAATTCACCCCTCCACTTT. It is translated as CASSAGQGVTIYYNSPLHF.

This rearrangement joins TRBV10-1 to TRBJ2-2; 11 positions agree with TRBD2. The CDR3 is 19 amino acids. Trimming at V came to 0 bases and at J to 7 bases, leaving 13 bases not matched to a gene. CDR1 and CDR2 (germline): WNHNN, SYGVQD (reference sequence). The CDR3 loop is CASSESILAGGGDSGELFF. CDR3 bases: TGCGCCAGCAGTGAGTCCATTCTAGCGGGAGGAGGAGACAGCGGGGAGCTGTTTTTT.

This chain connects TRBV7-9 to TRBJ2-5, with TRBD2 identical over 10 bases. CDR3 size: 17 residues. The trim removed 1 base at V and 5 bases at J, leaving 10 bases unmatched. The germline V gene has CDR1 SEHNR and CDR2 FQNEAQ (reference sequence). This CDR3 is CASSLGGEGLASETQYF. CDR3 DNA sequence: TGTGCCAGCAGCTTAGGGGGAGAGGGACTAGCGTCTGAGACCCAGTACTTC.

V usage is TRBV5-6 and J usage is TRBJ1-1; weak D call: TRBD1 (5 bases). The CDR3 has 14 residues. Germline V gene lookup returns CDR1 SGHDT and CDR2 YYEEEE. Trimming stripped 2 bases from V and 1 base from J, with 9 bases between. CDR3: CASSFLGGNTEAFF. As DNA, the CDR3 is TGTGCCAGCAGCTTTCTTGGGGGGAACACTGAAGCTTTCTTT.

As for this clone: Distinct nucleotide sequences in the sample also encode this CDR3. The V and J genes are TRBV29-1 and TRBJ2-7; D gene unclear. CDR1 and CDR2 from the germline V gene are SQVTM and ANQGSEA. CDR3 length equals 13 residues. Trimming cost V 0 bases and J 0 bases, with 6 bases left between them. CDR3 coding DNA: TGCAGCGTTGAAGACGCCAGCTCCTACGAGCAGTACTTC. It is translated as CSVEDASSYEQYF.

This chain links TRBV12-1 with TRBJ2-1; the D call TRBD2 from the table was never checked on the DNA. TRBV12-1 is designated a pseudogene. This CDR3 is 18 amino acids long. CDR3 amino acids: CASSSPLVTKGNYNEQFF. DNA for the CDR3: TGTGCCAGCAGCTCCCCACTAGTGACAAAGGGCAACTACAATGAGCAGTTCTTC.